These 32 T cell receptor beta chains were sequenced from one sample in a study of blood T cell repertoires in COVID-19. Clones were sequenced by immunoSEQ multiplex PCR, and TCRdb holds only the in-frame ones, with some missing. The sample shows approximately 260,000 clones, about 90% of them seen only once. Sequenced input: PBMCs or T cells enriched from blood (not recorded which). Source of these receptors: a woman aged 18-35 years who had recovered from COVID-19.

This clone was counted once. The chain combines TRBV20-1 with TRBJ1-5; the match to TRBD1 covers 8 bases. V lost 3 bases, J lost 8 bases, and 21 bases stayed unmatched. Per the germline V gene, CDR1 is DFQATT and CDR2 is SNEGSKA (reference sequence). This CDR3 comprises 18 residues. The CDR3 coding sequence is TGCAGTGCTAGTAATCTGGCCCTGGCAGGGGGCACTGGGGAGCCCCAGCATTTT. This codes for CSASNLALAGGTGEPQHF.

The chain employs TRBV10-3 and TRBJ1-1, with 10 bases matching TRBD1. The CDR3 contains 13 residues. From germline, CDR1 is ENHRY and CDR2 SYGVKD. J lost 2 bases, V lost 10 bases, and 4 bases had no gene match. The CDR3 DNA reads TGTGCCAGCAGGACAGGGGGAAACACTGAAGCTTTCTTT. This encodes CASRTGGNTEAFF.

The chain carries TRBV19 and TRBJ2-5, with D possibly TRBD2 on 5 matching bases. The germline CDR1 and CDR2 sequences are LNHDA and SQIVND (reference sequence). V dropped 1 base and J dropped 0 bases, with 9 bases sitting between them. This CDR3 has 15 residues. CDR3 sequence reads: CASSIGFGNQETQYF. Here the CDR3 DNA reads TGTGCCAGTAGTATAGGATTCGGGAACCAAGAGACCCAGTACTTC.

The table lists this clone with a few counts. V gene TRBV12-3 or TRBV12-4 combines with J gene TRBJ2-1; D is uncertain. V gave up 2 bases and J gave up 8 bases, with 4 bases separating them. This CDR3 has 11 residues. The CDR3 DNA reads TGTGCCAGCAGTTTAACGGATGAGCAGTTCTTC. Protein: CASSLTDEQFF.

The V gene is TRBV12-3 or TRBV12-4, the J gene TRBJ1-1; D is unclear. This CDR3 has 12 residues. The V end lost 4 bases, the J end lost 1 base, and 4 bases lay between the germline ends. The CDR3 DNA reads as TGTGCCAGCAGTTCATCGAACACTGAAGCTTTCTTT. Translation gives CASSSSNTEAFF.

This chain uses TRBV11-3 with TRBJ1-2; D uncertain. The CDR3 loop spans 15 amino acids. Germline assignment: CDR1 SGHNT and CDR2 YENEEA. V was clipped by 4 bases and J by 9 bases, with 21 bases between them. DNA of the CDR3: TGTGCCAGCAGCTCTACGCCGACACCTCGAGAGAGCTACACCTTC. Protein product: CASSSTPTPRESYTF.

The CDR3 DNA reads TGTGCCAGTAGTGATCTTCCTTGGACAGGGAACTCACCCCTCCACTTT. It encodes CASSDLPWTGNSPLHF. V and J are TRBV19 and TRBJ1-6, with 8 bases that match TRBD1. V gave up 5 bases and J gave up 10 bases; unmatched junction bases: 13. Germline-derived CDR1 and CDR2 are LNHDA and SQIVND (reference sequence). This CDR3 region has 16 residues.

The chain joins TRBV10-3 to TRBJ2-7; 12 bases align to TRBD2. Per the germline V gene, CDR1 is ENHRY and CDR2 is SYGVKD. Losses at the gene ends were 4 bases for V and 3 bases for J; bases not matched to a gene: 1. CDR3 length: 14 amino acids. CDR3 in amino acids: CAISATSGGYEQYF. The CDR3 region has the DNA TGTGCCATCAGTGCGACTAGCGGGGGCTACGAGCAGTACTTC.

The chain employs TRBV14 and TRBJ2-1, with 11 bases fitting TRBD2. V dropped 4 bases and J dropped 4; count of bases not matched to a gene: 6. CDR1 SGHDN and CDR2 FVKESK come from the germline V gene. The CDR3 loop spans 16 amino acids. CDR3 in amino acids: CASSPSTSGNYNEQFF. The CDR3 region has the DNA TGTGCCAGCAGCCCCTCGACTAGCGGGAATTACAATGAGCAGTTCTTC.

The V call is TRBV21-1, the J call TRBJ2-3; TRBD1, the D gene given by the table, was not confirmed from the DNA. TRBV21-1 is reported as a pseudogene. The CDR3 is 17 residues long. CDR3 amino acids: CASSHIDTGGSTDTQYF. CDR3 sequence (DNA): TGTGCCAGCAGCCATATCGACACAGGGGGTTCCACAGATACGCAGTATTTT.

The chain employs TRBV6-5 and TRBJ2-5; the match to TRBD2 covers 7 bases. CDR1 and CDR2 (germline): MNHEY, SVGAGI. There are 11 residues in the CDR3. V lost 5 bases and J lost 9; bases outside the gene matches: 3. The CDR3 nucleotides read TGTGCCAGCAGTCTTGGGAGGGCCCAGTACTTC. Translated, it gives CASSLGRAQYF.

The chain joins TRBV28 to TRBJ2-7; TRBD2 agrees at 11 bases. The CDR3 totals 15 residues. V trimming: 4 bases; J trimming: 3 bases; junction bases outside the gene matches: 5. Germline V lookup: CDR1 MDHEN, CDR2 SYDVKM. This chain's CDR3 is CASSYTGTSGYEQYF. Here the CDR3 DNA reads TGTGCCAGCAGTTACACCGGGACTAGCGGCTACGAGCAGTACTTC.

This clone occurred a few times. The J gene is TRBJ1-1, the V gene TRBV24-1; 9 bases align to TRBD1. CDR1 and CDR2 (germline): KGHDR, SFDVKD. The V gene end was trimmed by 3 bases and the J gene end by 9 bases; junction bases not matched to a gene: 7. This CDR3 comprises 14 residues. The CDR3 sequence: CATSDTRQGGKAFF. The CDR3 DNA reads TGTGCCACCAGTGATACCAGACAGGGGGGGAAAGCTTTCTTT.

The chain links TRBV28 to TRBJ2-1; 8 nucleotides match TRBD2. CDR3 length equals 12 residues. Trimming took 2 bases from V and 9 from J; bases not matched to a gene: 0. Germline V gene sequence: CDR1 MDHEN, CDR2 SYDVKM. In nucleotides, the CDR3 is TGTGCCAGCAGTTTACGGGAGGGTGAGCAGTTCTTC. Protein product: CASSLREGEQFF.

The J gene is TRBJ1-2, the V gene TRBV27, with 8 bases identical to TRBD1. Germline values: CDR1 MNHEY, CDR2 SMNVEV (reference sequence). The CDR3 consists of 16 residues. V was pared by 2 bases and J by 2 bases, with 7 bases of the junction left unmatched. For the CDR3, the DNA is TGTGCCAGCAGTTTAAAAGACAGGGGACCCAACTATGGCTACACCTTC. This codes for CASSLKDRGPNYGYTF.

The chain couples TRBV5-1 to TRBJ2-3; TRBD2 aligns across 8 bases. CDR1 is SGHRS and CDR2 is YFSETQ in the germline V gene. With 4 bases clipped from V and 6 bases from J, the junction kept 16 bases outside the gene matches. This CDR3 region has 17 residues. The CDR3 nucleotides are TGCGCCAGCAGCACGAGTCATAGCGGGGTAGGGGGTGATACGCAGTATTTT. Protein product: CASSTSHSGVGGDTQYF.

The V call is TRBV19, the J call TRBJ1-2; D may be TRBD1 (6 bases). Germline V gene data show CDR1 as LNHDA and CDR2 as SQIVND (reference sequence). V lost 6 bases and J 3 bases, leaving 17 bases between the germline ends. This CDR3 has 15 residues. CDR3 loop: CASSQQGEGDYGYTF. The DNA of the CDR3 is TGTGCCAGTAGCCAACAGGGAGAGGGGGACTATGGCTACACCTTC. Full variable domain (rest looked up from reference TRBV19 and TRBJ1-2): DGGITQSPKYLFRKEGQNVTLSCEQNLNHDAMYWYRQDPGQGLRLIYYSQIVNDFQKGDIAEGYSVSREKKESFPLTVTSAQKNPTAFYLCASSQQGEGDYGYTFGSGTRLTVV.

The V gene is TRBV29-1, the J gene TRBJ2-6; tentatively, D is TRBD1 (6 bases). The V gene's germline CDR1 is SQVTM and CDR2 ANQGSEA. With 2 bases removed from V and 0 bases from J, the gap between germline ends came to 35 bases. The CDR3 totals 24 residues. CDR3 bases: TGCAGCGTTGAATCCAGGGGCCCTACTCGTTCATCTGGGGTCGCCCTCTCTGGGGCCAACGTCCTGACTTTC. Protein product: CSVESRGPTRSSGVALSGANVLTF.

The gene calls are TRBV28 and TRBJ1-6; D is unclear. V lost 5 bases and J 7 bases, leaving 3 bases between the germline ends. The germline V gene encodes CDR1 MDHEN and CDR2 SYDVKM. The CDR3 length is 11 residues. The CDR3 DNA reads as TGTGCCAGCAGTACAAATTCACCCCTCCACTTT. Translation gives CASSTNSPLHF.

This clone was picked up one time. V and J are TRBV18 and TRBJ1-5; perhaps TRBD1 as D (6 bases). Trimming pared 3 bases from V and 7 bases from J, leaving 16 bases between. This CDR3 has 15 amino acids. Germline CDR1 is KGHSH and CDR2 is LQKENI. DNA for the CDR3: TGTGCCAGCTCACCCTTCCCAGGGGAGATGCAGCCCCAGCATTTT. Residues: CASSPFPGEMQPQHF. Combining the CDR3 with reference TRBV18 and TRBJ1-5 gives the whole variable domain NAGVMQNPRHLVRRRGQEARLRCSPMKGHSHVYWYRQLPEEGLKFMVYLQKENIIDESGMPKERFSAEFPKEGPSILRIQQVVRGDSAAYFCASSPFPGEMQPQHFGDGTRLSIL.

This sequence joins TRBV11-3 and TRBJ2-7; D is possibly TRBD1 (5 bases). The germline V gene has CDR1 SGHNT and CDR2 YENEEA. The CDR3 extends over 14 amino acids. The V end lost 8 bases, the J end lost 9 bases, and 23 bases lay between the germline ends. The CDR3 reads CASGPTATPVVQYF. The CDR3 DNA reads as TGTGCCAGCGGTCCGACAGCCACACCTGTTGTGCAGTACTTC.

This clone was found a few times. This chain connects TRBV3-1 (or the pseudogene TRBV3-2) to TRBJ1-1, with no clear D. CDR3 size: 12 residues. Germline-derived CDR1 and CDR2 are LGHDT and YNNKEL (reference sequence). V was clipped by 1 base and J by 8 bases, with 8 bases between them. As DNA, the CDR3 is TGTGCCAGCAGCCAAGCCCTAGACGAAGCTTTCTTT. Translated: CASSQALDEAFF.

CDR3 DNA: TGTGCCAGCAAGGGGAGGGTTGGTGAAAAACTGTTTTTT. It specifies CASKGRVGEKLFF. J is TRBJ1-4 and V is TRBV27, with D possibly TRBD1 on 5 matching bases. V was shortened by 7 bases and J by 7 bases, with 13 bases between the two germline ends. The CDR3 sequence is 13 residues long. Germline values: CDR1 MNHEY, CDR2 SMNVEV (reference sequence).

V and J are TRBV2 and TRBJ1-2; D unresolved. Trimming pared 8 bases from V and 4 bases from J, leaving 17 bases between. This CDR3 region has 14 residues. Germline loops: CDR1 SNHLY, CDR2 FYNNEI. This CDR3 reads CASGGRVGSYGYTF. The DNA of the CDR3 is TGTGCCAGCGGTGGGAGGGTCGGTAGCTATGGCTACACCTTC.

J is TRBJ2-2 and V is TRBV11-3, with D tentatively TRBD2 (6 bases). With 5 bases removed from V and 6 bases from J, the gap between germline ends came to 13 bases. The CDR3 covers 14 residues. Germline CDR1 SGHNT, CDR2 YENEEA. CDR3 in amino acids: CASSLTRGSGELFF. In DNA form, the CDR3 reads TGTGCCAGCAGCCTGACCCGGGGGTCCGGGGAGCTGTTTTTT.

V usage is TRBV6-5 and J usage is TRBJ2-5; 9 positions match TRBD1. The CDR3 is 14 residues long. Germline V gene lookup returns CDR1 MNHEY and CDR2 SVGAGI. With V trimmed by 6 bases and J by 4 bases, 6 bases remained unmatched. The CDR3 region has the DNA TGTGCCAGCAGGCGGACAGGGGTGGGAGAGACCCAGTACTTC. Protein: CASRRTGVGETQYF.

The J gene is TRBJ2-5, the V gene TRBV7-3; maybe TRBD1 (6 bases). The CDR3 extends over 14 amino acids. The germline V gene has CDR1 SGHTA and CDR2 FQGTGA. With 2 bases removed from V and 5 bases from J, the gap between germline ends came to 12 bases. The CDR3 nucleotides read TGTGCCAGCAGCTTAGGGGGCAGGGAGGAGACCCAGTACTTC. Translated: CASSLGGREETQYF.

This chain uses TRBV19 with TRBJ1-1; 8 bases are a match to TRBD1. CDR1 LNHDA and CDR2 SQIVND come from the germline V gene (reference sequence). The CDR3 length is 16 residues. Germline trimming cut 0 bases from V and 4 bases from J; bases unmatched to any gene: 7. The CDR3 sequence is CASSIDSGGAGTEAFF. The DNA of the CDR3 is TGTGCCAGTAGTATAGACTCAGGGGGCGCGGGCACTGAAGCTTTCTTT.

The chain couples TRBV7-9 to TRBJ1-2; D remains unclear. CDR3 length: 14 amino acids. Looked up from germline, CDR1 is SEHNR and CDR2 is FQNEAQ (reference sequence). The V gene lost 0 bases and the J gene lost 7 bases, with 12 bases spanning the gap. DNA for the CDR3: TGTGCCAGCAGCTTAGCGGCCGGGTCGGTTGGCTACACCTTC. It specifies CASSLAAGSVGYTF.

The chain has TRBV9 and TRBJ2-3; TRBD2 matches at 7 bases. CDR3 length equals 15 residues. Germline CDR1 and CDR2: SGDLS and YYNGEE. V was clipped by 0 bases and J by 5 bases; unmatched bases: 6. CDR3 sequence: CASSVAPAGRDTQYF. The DNA for the CDR3 is TGTGCCAGCAGCGTAGCTCCAGCGGGAAGAGATACGCAGTATTTT.

The genes are TRBV12-3 or TRBV12-4 and TRBJ2-7, with a possible D match to TRBD1 (5 bases). This CDR3 contains 11 residues. V lost 6 bases, J lost 5 bases, and 8 bases lay in between. The CDR3 spells CASRNRNEQYF. The DNA for the CDR3 is TGTGCCAGCAGAAACAGGAACGAGCAGTACTTC.

V gene TRBV3-1 (or the pseudogene TRBV3-2) combines with J gene TRBJ2-1, with D maybe TRBD1 (7 bases). CDR3 size: 18 residues. V dropped 1 base and J dropped 5 bases, with 21 bases sitting between them. Germline lookup yields CDR1 LGHDT and CDR2 YNNKEL (reference sequence). This CDR3 is CASSQVSTGWGLNNEQFF. Written as DNA, the CDR3 is TGTGCCAGCAGCCAAGTTTCGACAGGGTGGGGACTGAACAATGAGCAGTTCTTC.